The 30 T cell receptor beta chains below come from one sample, sequenced in a study of shared clonotypes between healthy human individuals. Only in-frame clones appear in the TCRdb table, and some are missing; sequencing was by immunoSEQ multiplex PCR. This repertoire shows roughly 1,000,000 clones, around 82% found once; its top ten account for approximately 0.56%. Sequences were obtained from memory CD4+ T cells from PBMCs. Indicated subset: CD45RA-negative fraction. These receptors were obtained from a man younger than 35 in good health. Some clones in this sample may be carry-over from other donors' samples.

This rearrangement joins TRBV7-9 to TRBJ2-7; 7 bases match TRBD1. The CDR3 length is 16 residues. CDR1 and CDR2 from the germline V gene are SEHNR and FQNEAQ (reference sequence). V lost 4 bases, J lost 2 bases, and 11 bases stayed unmatched. The CDR3 DNA sequence: TGTGCCAGCAGCTCCCCGGACAGGCAGGGAGCCTACGAGCAGTACTTC. Translated: CASSSPDRQGAYEQYF. Looking up the rest from reference TRBV7-9 and TRBJ2-7 gives the full variable domain: DTGVSQNPRHKITKRGQNVTFRCDPISEHNRLYWYRQTLGQGPEFLTYFQNEAQLEKSRLLSDRFSAERPKGSFSTLEIQRTEQGDSAMYLCASSSPDRQGAYEQYFGPGTRLTVT.

This chain links TRBV6-5 with TRBJ2-1; 9 bases are a match to TRBD1. Losses at the gene ends were 6 bases for V and 2 bases for J; bases not matched to a gene: 2. Germline CDR1 reads MNHEY; CDR2 reads SVGAGI. This CDR3 is built from 14 residues. The DNA for the CDR3 is TGTGCCAGCAGGGGGACAGGGACCTACAATGAGCAGTTCTTC. Its translation: CASRGTGTYNEQFF.

As regards this clone: Within the sample, other DNA sequences also encode this same CDR3. The V gene is TRBV2, the J gene TRBJ2-1, with TRBD2 matching 15 bases. This CDR3 is 15 amino acids long. The germline V gene encodes CDR1 SNHLY and CDR2 FYNNEI. Unmatched junction bases numbered 2, after V lost 4 bases and J lost 7 bases. In DNA, the CDR3 is TGTGCCAGCAGTGGGACTAGCGGGAGGGGAAATGAGCAGTTCTTC. It translates to CASSGTSGRGNEQFF.

This clone was picked up many times. This chain uses TRBV11-2 with TRBJ1-1; no clear D gene. The V end was cut by 3 bases, the J end by 1 base, with 6 bases between. Germline V lookup: CDR1 SGHAT, CDR2 FQNNGV. This CDR3 region has 13 residues. The CDR3 region has the DNA TGTGCCAGCAGCTTTAAGACGAACACTGAAGCTTTCTTT. Translation gives CASSFKTNTEAFF.

The rearrangement uses TRBV30 and TRBJ2-5; D possibly matches TRBD1 or TRBD2 (5 bases each). CDR3 length: 14 amino acids. The germline V and J ends were trimmed by 0 bases and 5 bases, with 13 bases remaining between them. Germline V gene lookup returns CDR1 GTSNPN and CDR2 SVGIG (reference sequence). The CDR3: CAWSVPVGPETQYF. In DNA form, the CDR3 reads TGTGCCTGGAGTGTACCTGTGGGACCTGAGACCCAGTACTTC.

The J gene is TRBJ2-2, the V gene TRBV28; tentative D call: TRBD1 (6 bases). V lost 6 bases, J lost 4 bases, and 15 bases lay in between. The germline CDR1 and CDR2 sequences are MDHEN and SYDVKM. The CDR3 totals 15 residues. CDR3 region: CASSLRGHATGELFF. CDR3 coding DNA: TGTGCCAGCAGCCTTCGGGGACACGCCACCGGGGAGCTGTTTTTT.

The V call is TRBV5-6, the J call TRBJ1-2; no definite D call. The germline CDR1 and CDR2 sequences are SGHDT and YYEEEE. This CDR3 spans 14 amino acids. The V and J ends lost 1 base and 4 bases respectively, with 11 bases between them. CDR3: CASSLMGKGYGYTF. CDR3 DNA sequence: TGTGCCAGCAGCTTGATGGGGAAAGGCTATGGCTACACCTTC.

The rearrangement links TRBV5-1 to TRBJ2-2; the D is unclear. The germline V gene has CDR1 SGHRS and CDR2 YFSETQ. The length of the CDR3 is 14 residues. The V end was cut by 4 bases, the J end by 2 bases, with 9 bases between. CDR3 DNA sequence: TGCGCCAGCAGCCCACCAATTAACACCGGGGAGCTGTTTTTT. Residues: CASSPPINTGELFF.

V and J are TRBV10-3 and TRBJ2-1; 10 positions agree with TRBD1. Germline V gene sequence: CDR1 ENHRY, CDR2 SYGVKD. Germline trimming cut 4 bases from V and 6 bases from J; bases unmatched to any gene: 9. CDR3 length equals 16 residues. The CDR3 bases are TGTGCCATCAGTGGGGTAAGGACAGGGGGGAGCAATGAGCAGTTCTTC. Translating it yields CAISGVRTGGSNEQFF.

This chain uses TRBV2 with TRBJ1-2; D uncertain. Trimming cost V 7 bases and J 5 bases, with 5 bases left between them. The CDR3 has 10 residues. The germline V gene has CDR1 SNHLY and CDR2 FYNNEI. CDR3 DNA sequence: TGTGCCAGCAACGAATATGGCTACACCTTC. It yields the protein CASNEYGYTF.

The rearrangement joins TRBV4-2 to TRBJ2-3, with a possible D match to TRBD2 (6 bases). This CDR3 is 15 amino acids long. CDR1 and CDR2 (germline): LGHNA, YNFKEQ. V dropped 2 bases and J dropped 5 bases, with 14 bases sitting between them. The DNA of the CDR3 is TGTGCCAGCAGCCAACGTTTGGAGGGTCTAGATACGCAGTATTTT. It encodes CASSQRLEGLDTQYF.

CDR3 sequence: CASSITGQGSNEQFF. DNA of the CDR3: TGTGCCAGCAGCATTACGGGACAGGGTTCCAATGAGCAGTTCTTC. The chain carries TRBV9 and TRBJ2-1; 9 bases align to TRBD1. The V gene's germline CDR1 is SGDLS and CDR2 YYNGEE. The V segment lost 4 bases and the J segment 6 bases; nucleotides outside the gene matches: 8. The CDR3 runs 15 residues.

This clone appeared a single time. The chain uses TRBV2 and TRBJ2-7; 9 bases line up with TRBD1. Germline assignment: CDR1 SNHLY and CDR2 FYNNEI. Trimming removed 6 bases from V and 0 bases from J; junction bases left unmatched: 6. The CDR3 runs 15 residues. Here the CDR3 reads CASSSQGASSYEQYF. For the CDR3, the DNA is TGTGCCAGCAGCTCACAGGGGGCAAGCTCCTACGAGCAGTACTTC.

The V gene is TRBV5-4, the J gene TRBJ2-5; 9 bases are a match to TRBD1. Germline CDR1 is SGHNT and CDR2 is YYREEE (reference sequence). CDR3 length: 16 amino acids. V gave up 3 bases and J gave up 5 bases; unmatched junction bases: 11. The CDR3 DNA reads as TGTGCCAGCAGCTCTAACACGGGACAGGGAGGGGAGACCCAGTACTTC. Residues: CASSSNTGQGGETQYF.

The chain employs TRBV5-4 and TRBJ1-2; 10 bases fit TRBD1. This CDR3 region has 15 residues. Germline values: CDR1 SGHNT, CDR2 YYREEE (reference sequence). V shed 0 bases and J 7 bases; nucleotides not matched to a gene: 6. The DNA of the CDR3 is TGTGCCAGCAGCTTGGCCGACAGGGGGCTCTCTGGCTACACCTTC. Protein product: CASSLADRGLSGYTF.

Concerning this clone itself: Possible read error: a much larger clone is one base away. Other nucleotide sequences in the sample specify the same CDR3. The V call is TRBV11-2, the J call TRBJ2-7; D may match TRBD1 or TRBD2 (6 bases each). Looked up from germline, CDR1 is SGHAT and CDR2 is FQNNGV. The CDR3 totals 14 residues. This CDR3 reads CASSLVGGEDEQYF. Written as DNA, the CDR3 is TGTGCTAGCAGCTTAGTGGGGGGCGAGGACGAGCAGTACTTC.

This clone was detected only a few times. The rearrangement links TRBV7-9 to TRBJ2-2; D perhaps matches TRBD1 (6 bases). Per germline, CDR1 SEHNR and CDR2 FQNEAQ (reference sequence). The CDR3 is made up of 14 amino acids. V was trimmed by 2 bases and J by 6 bases, leaving 10 bases between them. As DNA, the CDR3 is TGTGCCAGCAGCTTATCAGGGGTGCCCGGGGAGCTGTTTTTT. It translates to CASSLSGVPGELFF.

This chain joins TRBV27 and TRBJ1-1, with D possibly matching TRBD1 (6 bases). This CDR3 region has 16 residues. The germline CDR1 and CDR2 sequences are MNHEY and SMNVEV (reference sequence). V lost 4 bases to trimming and J lost 4 bases, with 19 bases between them. The chain's CDR3 is CASSSRERRGGTEAFF. The CDR3 coding sequence is TGTGCCAGCAGTTCGAGGGAGAGGAGGGGGGGCACTGAAGCTTTCTTT.

This clone appeared a few times. The chain links TRBV23-1 to TRBJ2-7, with 10 bases that match TRBD2. TRBV23-1 falls under the ORF class, with uncertain function. J lost 4 bases, V lost 6 bases, and 18 bases had no gene match. The CDR3 consists of 18 residues. CDR3 sequence reads: CASSQRASGSSPFYEQYF. The CDR3 bases are TGCGCCAGCAGCCAAAGGGCTAGCGGGAGTTCGCCGTTTTACGAGCAGTACTTC.

This clone turned up a few times. The chain combines TRBV29-1 with TRBJ1-1, with a weak D call TRBD1 (6 bases). The ends were cut back, 3 bases at V and 1 base at J, with 12 bases in the middle. Germline loops: CDR1 SQVTM, CDR2 ANQGSEA. The CDR3 length is 14 residues. CDR3 sequence reads: CSVDTGQGNTEAFF. For the CDR3, the DNA is TGCAGCGTTGACACAGGGCAAGGGAACACTGAAGCTTTCTTT.

The J gene is TRBJ2-7, the V gene TRBV28, with 9 bases aligning to TRBD1. Germline lookup yields CDR1 MDHEN and CDR2 SYDVKM. The CDR3 length is 15 residues. V lost 9 bases and J lost 5; bases outside the gene matches: 14. The CDR3 region is CASRLTGGWVDEQYF. The CDR3 DNA is TGTGCCAGTAGACTGACAGGGGGTTGGGTCGACGAGCAGTACTTC.

V gene TRBV10-3 combines with J gene TRBJ1-2; D is perhaps TRBD1 (5 bases). Germline CDR1 and CDR2: ENHRY and SYGVKD. The CDR3 runs to 14 residues. V lost 6 bases and J 5 bases, leaving 16 bases between the germline ends. Here the CDR3 reads CAISSPGTVYGYTF. CDR3 bases: TGTGCCATCAGCAGTCCCGGGACCGTTTATGGCTACACCTTC.

This chain links TRBV30 with TRBJ1-6; D unresolved. The CDR3 is made up of 16 amino acids. The germline CDR1 and CDR2 sequences are GTSNPN and SVGIG (reference sequence). With 4 bases removed from V and 8 bases from J, the gap between germline ends came to 21 bases. DNA for the CDR3: TGTGCCTGGACCAACGCGGGGTCTCAATGGGATTCACCCCTCCACTTT. Translating it yields CAWTNAGSQWDSPLHF.

J is TRBJ1-2 and V is TRBV25-1; no clear D. Germline CDR1 is MGHDK and CDR2 is SYGVNS. The CDR3 is made up of 14 amino acids. The V end was cut by 3 bases, the J end by 8 bases, with 16 bases between. The CDR3 nucleotides read TGTGCCAGCAGTGAGCCGGGTTTTTATGGGGGCTACACCTTC. This codes for CASSEPGFYGGYTF.

J is TRBJ2-4 and V is TRBV4-3; tentative D call: TRBD1 (6 bases). The V gene's germline CDR1 is LGHNA and CDR2 YSLEER. This CDR3 region has 15 residues. Trimming shortened V by 1 base and J by 7 bases, and 14 bases separated the two germline ends. The CDR3 spells CASSQGAAQGNIQYF. Written as DNA, the CDR3 is TGCGCCAGCAGCCAAGGTGCGGCCCAGGGGAACATTCAGTACTTC.

V gene TRBV7-2 combines with J gene TRBJ1-5; no clear D. The V gene lost 1 base and the J gene lost 7 bases, with 17 bases spanning the gap. The CDR3 extends over 16 amino acids. CDR1 is SGHTA and CDR2 is FQGNSA in the germline V gene. As DNA, the CDR3 is TGTGCCAGCAGCTTAGAGGGTTCCGTCCCGGGGCAGCCCCAGCATTTT. This gives the protein CASSLEGSVPGQPQHF. The variable domain in full, with the rest retrieved from reference TRBV7-2 and TRBJ1-5, is GAGVSQSPSNKVTEKGKDVELRCDPISGHTALYWYRQSLGQGLEFLIYFQGNSAPDKSGLPSDRFSAERTGGSVSTLTIQRTQQEDSAVYLCASSLEGSVPGQPQHFGDGTRLSIL.

The V call is TRBV4-2, the J call TRBJ2-1; 12 bases fit TRBD2. V shed 4 bases, J shed 9 bases, and the junction held 7 bases outside the gene matches. The CDR3 has 15 residues. Germline values: CDR1 LGHNA, CDR2 YNFKEQ. The CDR3 reads CASSPRLAGVGEQFF. For the CDR3, the DNA is TGTGCCAGCAGCCCCCGACTAGCGGGAGTAGGTGAGCAGTTCTTC.

This clone occurred many times. The V call is TRBV7-3, the J call TRBJ2-1; D might be TRBD2 (6 bases). CDR3 length equals 13 residues. Germline CDR1 and CDR2: SGHTA and FQGTGA. Between the trimmed V and J ends, which lost 4 bases and 12 bases, there was a span of 16 bases. CDR3 in amino acids: CASSSKGAGGQFF. CDR3 in DNA: TGTGCCAGCAGCTCCAAAGGAGCGGGTGGGCAGTTCTTC.

This clone was counted between two and nine times. The same CDR3 can be traced to other DNA sequences in this sample. This chain joins TRBV20-1 and TRBJ2-3; D remains ambiguous. Deletions cut 5 bases from V and 6 bases from J, with 6 bases between. Germline CDR1 and CDR2: DFQATT and SNEGSKA (reference sequence). The CDR3 is made up of 10 amino acids. The CDR3 nucleotides read TGCAGTGCTCGTAGGGATACGCAGTATTTT. Its translation is CSARRDTQYF.

The genes are TRBV27 and TRBJ2-7; D is tentatively TRBD1 or TRBD2 (5 bases each). The CDR3 has 15 amino acids. CDR1 is MNHEY, CDR2 SMNVEV, per germline (reference sequence). V lost 6 bases, J lost 2 bases, and 17 bases lay in between. CDR3 sequence: CASRRLGRGTYEQYF. The CDR3 DNA reads as TGTGCCAGCAGGCGTTTGGGACGAGGAACCTACGAGCAGTACTTC.